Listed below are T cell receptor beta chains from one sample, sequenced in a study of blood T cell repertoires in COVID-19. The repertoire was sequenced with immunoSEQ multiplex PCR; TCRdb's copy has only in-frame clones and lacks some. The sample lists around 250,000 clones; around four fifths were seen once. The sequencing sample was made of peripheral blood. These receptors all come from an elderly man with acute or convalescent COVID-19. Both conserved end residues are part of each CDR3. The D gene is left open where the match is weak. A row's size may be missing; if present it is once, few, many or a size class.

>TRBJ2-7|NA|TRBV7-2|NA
TGTGCCAGCAAGAACAGGGTCTCCTACGAGCAGTACTTC
CASKNRVSYEQYF
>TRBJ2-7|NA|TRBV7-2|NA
TGTGCCAGCAGCTTAGGGGGCGGACCCCTGGGCGTCTCCGAGCAGTACTTC
CASSLGGGPLGVSEQYF
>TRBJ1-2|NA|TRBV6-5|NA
TGTGCCAGCAGTAAAACCCGACAGGTCGACGGCTACACCTTC
CASSKTRQVDGYTF
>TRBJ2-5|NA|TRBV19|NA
TGTGCCAGTAGTATATCGTCCGCAGGGCCAGAGACCCAGTACTTC
CASSISSAGPETQYF
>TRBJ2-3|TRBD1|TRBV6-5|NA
TGTGCCAGCAGTTTGACAGGGGGCATAGATACGCAGTATTTT
CASSLTGGIDTQYF
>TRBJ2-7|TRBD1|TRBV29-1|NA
TGCAGCGTTGTAGGCAGGGGGCGCTCCGAGCAGTACTTC
CSVVGRGRSEQYF
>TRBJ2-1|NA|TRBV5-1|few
TGCGCCAGCAGCTCCCAGGTTTACAATGAGCAGTTCTTC
CASSSQVYNEQFF
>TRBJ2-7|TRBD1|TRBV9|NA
TGTGCCAGCAGCGAGGGGACAGCGACCTACGAGCAGTACTTC
CASSEGTATYEQYF
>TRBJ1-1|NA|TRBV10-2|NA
TGCGCCAGCAGCGTACAGGGTCCCACTGAAGCTTTCTTT
CASSVQGPTEAFF
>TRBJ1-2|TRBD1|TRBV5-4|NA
TGTGCCAGCAGCACCGGGACAGGGCCCGTTAACTATGGCTACACCTTC
CASSTGTGPVNYGYTF
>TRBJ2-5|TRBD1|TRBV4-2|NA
TGTGCCAGCAGCATGACGGGACAGGCAAAAGAGACCCAGTACTTC
CASSMTGQAKETQYF
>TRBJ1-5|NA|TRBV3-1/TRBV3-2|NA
TGTGCCAGCAGCATAGGGGGTAGCAATCAGCCCCAGCATTTT
CASSIGGSNQPQHF
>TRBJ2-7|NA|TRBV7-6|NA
TGTGCCAGCAGCTTAGCGCGGCAGGGAACCTACGAGCAGTACTTC
CASSLARQGTYEQYF
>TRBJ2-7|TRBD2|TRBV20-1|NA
TGCAGTGCTGGTGGATCGGGAGGCGAGCAGTACTTC
CSAGGSGGEQYF
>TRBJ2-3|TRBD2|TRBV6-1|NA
TGTGCCAGCAGTGAAGTGGGGCTAGCGGGGACAGATACGCAGTATTTT
CASSEVGLAGTDTQYF
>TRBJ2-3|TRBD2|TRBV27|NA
TGTGCCACCAAGTCCGGGAGGGCCGGGGATACGCAGTATTTT
CATKSGRAGDTQYF
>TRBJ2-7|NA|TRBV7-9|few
TGTGCCAGCAGCCGTTCCGGGGCCTACGAGCAGTACTTC
CASSRSGAYEQYF
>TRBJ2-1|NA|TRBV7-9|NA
TGTGCCAGCTTGGCCTACCGGGACTTCTACAATGAGCAGTTCTTC
CASLAYRDFYNEQFF
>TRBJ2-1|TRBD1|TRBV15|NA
TGTGCCACCAGCAGAGATCCGGGACAGTACAATGAGCAGTTCTTC
CATSRDPGQYNEQFF
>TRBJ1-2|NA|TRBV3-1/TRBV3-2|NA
TGTGCCAGCAGCCAACACGGGTCTAACTATGGCTACACCTTC
CASSQHGSNYGYTF
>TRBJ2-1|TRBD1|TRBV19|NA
TGTGCCAGTAGCGACAGGGGGCCCAATGAGCAGTTCTTC
CASSDRGPNEQFF
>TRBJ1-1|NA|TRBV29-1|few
TGCAGCGTTGGCGGGGGAGTGAACACTGAAGCTTTCTTT
CSVGGGVNTEAFF
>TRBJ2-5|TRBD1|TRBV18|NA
TGTGCCAGCTCACCCCTCCGGGACAGGTCAGAGACCCAGTACTTC
CASSPLRDRSETQYF
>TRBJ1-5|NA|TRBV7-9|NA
TGTGCCAGCAGCTTGACAGAATCCAATCAGCCCCAGCATTTT
CASSLTESNQPQHF
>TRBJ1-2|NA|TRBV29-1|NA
TGCAGCGTCGCACGGGGGGGCGACGGGCGAGTGGCCTATGGCTACACCTTC
CSVARGGDGRVAYGYTF
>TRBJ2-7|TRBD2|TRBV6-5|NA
TGTGCCAGCAACTCCGGGACTAGCGGGAGGTTGCACTTC
CASNSGTSGRLHF
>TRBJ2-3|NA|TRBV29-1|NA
TGCAGCGTTGCCAGGGGCCCCACAGATACGCAGTATTTT
CSVARGPTDTQYF
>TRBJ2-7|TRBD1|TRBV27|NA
TGTGCCAGCAGTTTGGAGGGACAGGGATTCCCCTACGAGCAGTACTTC
CASSLEGQGFPYEQYF
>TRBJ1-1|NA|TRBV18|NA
TGTGCCAGCTCACCACCGTGGGGGCGCGAAACTGAAGCTTTCTTT
CASSPPWGRETEAFF
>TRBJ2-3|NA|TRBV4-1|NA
TGCGCCAGCAGCCACGGGACTAGCACAGATACGCAGTATTTT
CASSHGTSTDTQYF
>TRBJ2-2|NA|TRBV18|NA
TGTGCCAGCTCACCCAGGGGTGTCGCCGGGGAGCTGTTTTTT
CASSPRGVAGELFF
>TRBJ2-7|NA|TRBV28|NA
TGTGCCAGCAGTTCTTCTTACGAGCAGTACTTC
CASSSSYEQYF
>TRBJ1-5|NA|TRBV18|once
TGTGCCAGCTCACCTTGGGGGCGAGGATCGCCCCAGCATTTT
CASSPWGRGSPQHF
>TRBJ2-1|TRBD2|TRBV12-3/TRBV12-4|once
TGTGCCAGCAGTTTCACTAGCGAGAATGAGCAGTTCTTC
CASSFTSENEQFF
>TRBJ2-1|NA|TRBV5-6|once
TGTGCCAGCAGCTCCTGGACATTTACCGATGAGCAGTTCTTC
CASSSWTFTDEQFF
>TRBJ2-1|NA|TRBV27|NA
TGTGCCAGCAGCTCTATAGGGGCAAACAACAATGAGCAGTTCTTC
CASSSIGANNNEQFF
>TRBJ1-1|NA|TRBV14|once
TGTGCCAGCAGCCCGCTGGCGAACACTGAAGCTTTCTTT
CASSPLANTEAFF
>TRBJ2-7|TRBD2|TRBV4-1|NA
TGCGCCAGCAGCCAAGATTTCGGTCTAGCGGGGCTATTATCGGCCTACGAGCAGTACTTC
CASSQDFGLAGLLSAYEQYF
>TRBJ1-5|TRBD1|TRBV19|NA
TGTGCCAGTAGTATGGACCAGGGACAGGGGGGACAGCCCCAGCATTTT
CASSMDQGQGGQPQHF
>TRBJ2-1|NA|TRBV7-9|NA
TGTGCCAGCAGCCTCACTCGGACTGGGCCCTACAATGAGCAGTTCTTC
CASSLTRTGPYNEQFF
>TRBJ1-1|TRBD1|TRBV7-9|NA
TGTGCCAGTAGTATTGCGGCAGGGGGTCGGTCTGAAGCTTTCTTT
CASSIAAGGRSEAFF
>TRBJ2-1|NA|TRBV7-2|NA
TGTGCCAGCAGCTTGACAGTGTCCTACAATGAGCAGTTCTTC
CASSLTVSYNEQFF
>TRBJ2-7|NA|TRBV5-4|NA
TGTGCCAGCAGCACAAACCCGGGGTCCCACTACGAGCAGTACTTC
CASSTNPGSHYEQYF
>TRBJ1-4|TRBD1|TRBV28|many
TGTGCCAGCAGTTTGGACGGGACAGAGGGGCCCGTTTTT
CASSLDGTEGPVF
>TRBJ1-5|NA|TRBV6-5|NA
TGTGCCAGCAGTTACGCCCGGGATAGCAATCAGCCCCAGCATTTT
CASSYARDSNQPQHF
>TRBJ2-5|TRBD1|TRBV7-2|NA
TGTGCCAGCAGCCCGCAGGGACAGGGGAAGGAGACCCAGTACTTC
CASSPQGQGKETQYF